This note documents a single T cell receptor beta chain sequence. This clonotype occurred many times. Its specific antigen is unknown. No much larger clonotype is one base removed from it; base qualities were not supplied. The sequencer listed for this sample is Illumina HiSeq 1500. Using fastp trimming at Q25 and MiXCR clonotype assembly, TCRdb reanalyzed the public sequencing data and kept in-frame beta chains. CDR3 protein sequences are deduplicated, and each keeps its most common genes and DNA. A total of a few hundred thousand distinct CDR3 sequences appear in this sample, roughly 13% of them only once. The top ten clones comprise around 9.5% of the sample. This entry comes from a study of T cell repertoires in cytomegalovirus infection (dated by TCRdb to the late 2010s). For context, the study as a whole: The HLA type of each donor mattered for the analysis, because public TCR beta signatures pointed to carriage of CMV infection along with the matching HLA type. Here is what the overall study found, with its caveats: The ex vivo response was dominated by HLA-C-restricted CMV-specific TCR beta clonotypes, which also provided the single most frequent clonotype in two of eight donors. In both this cohort and an independent cohort of some 350 donors, the cumulative frequency of public TCR beta family members distinguished carriers of CMV infection plus the relevant HLA type.

There are 19 amino acids in the CDR3, from cysteine to phenylalanine inclusive. CDR3 DNA only is kept here, 57 bases in frame from base 1. At the junction V is shortened by 5 bases and J by 4 bases, with 28 bases in between. The germline V gene supplies CDR1 MDHEN and CDR2 SYDVKM. The origin of this receptor is a human donor in good health (CMV status not recorded). Some clones in this sample may be carry-over from other donors' samples. Recombination linked TRBV28 to TRBJ2-3; a tentative D call is TRBD1 (6 bases match). Sequenced input: PBMCs. Here the CDR3 is given as CASSLTPGQPLTPADTQYF. The nucleotide sequence reads as follows: TGTGCCAGCAGTCTAACCCCGGGACAACCCTTGACCCCCGCAGATACGCAGTATTTT.